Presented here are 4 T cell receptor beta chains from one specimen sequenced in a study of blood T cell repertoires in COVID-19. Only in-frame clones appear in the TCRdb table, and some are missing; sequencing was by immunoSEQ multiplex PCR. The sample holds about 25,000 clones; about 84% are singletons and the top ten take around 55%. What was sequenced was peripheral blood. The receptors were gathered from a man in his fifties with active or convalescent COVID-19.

For the CDR3, the DNA is TGTGCCAGCAGCTTACATATAGATACGCAGTATTTT. Its protein is CASSLHIDTQYF. J is TRBJ2-3 and V is TRBV5-6; D remains unclear. Trimming stripped 2 bases from V and 5 bases from J, with 6 bases between. The CDR3 contains 12 residues. Germline V CDR1 and CDR2: SGHDT, YYEEEE.

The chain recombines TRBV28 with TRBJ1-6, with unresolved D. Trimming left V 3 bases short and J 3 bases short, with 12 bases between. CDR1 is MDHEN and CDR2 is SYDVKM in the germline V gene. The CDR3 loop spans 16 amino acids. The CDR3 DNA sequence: TGTGCCAGCAGTTTCGGCTGGAGGATCTATAATTCACCCCTCCACTTT. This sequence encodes CASSFGWRIYNSPLHF.

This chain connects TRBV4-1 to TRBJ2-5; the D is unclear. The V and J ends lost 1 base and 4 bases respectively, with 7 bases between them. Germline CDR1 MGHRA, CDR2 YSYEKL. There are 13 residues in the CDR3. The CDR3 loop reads CASSQGQIETQYF. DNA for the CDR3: TGCGCCAGCAGCCAAGGCCAGATAGAGACCCAGTACTTC.

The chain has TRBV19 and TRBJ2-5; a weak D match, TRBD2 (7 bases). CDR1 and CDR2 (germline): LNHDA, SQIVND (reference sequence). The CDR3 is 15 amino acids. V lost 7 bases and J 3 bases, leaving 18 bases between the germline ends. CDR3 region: CASNGGPDGEETQYF. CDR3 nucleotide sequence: TGTGCCAGTAACGGGGGGCCAGACGGCGAAGAGACCCAGTACTTC.